The 25 T cell receptor beta chains below all came from one sample that was sequenced in a study of OX40 agonist ivuxolimab in advanced cancers. Measured with immunoSEQ multiplex PCR; TCRdb has only the in-frame clones, and not every one. This table holds tens of thousands of clones, 65% to 90% found once. The sample here was CD4+ or CD8+ T cells sorted from blood, taken in a trial of the OX40 agonist ivuxolimab. These TCRs come from an adult with an advanced solid tumor such as melanoma, head and neck, liver or kidney cancer.

This clone showed up just a few times. The chain combines TRBV7-9 with TRBJ1-2; D is uncertain. V lost 2 bases to trimming and J lost 2 bases, with 12 bases between them. Germline CDR1 and CDR2: SEHNR and FQNEAQ (reference sequence). The CDR3 loop spans 15 amino acids. The CDR3 loop is CASSLPPAENYGYTF. The CDR3 DNA is TGTGCCAGCAGCTTACCCCCCGCAGAGAACTATGGCTACACCTTC.

V usage is TRBV10-3 and J usage is TRBJ2-7; D is ambiguous. The V gene lost 2 bases and the J gene lost 7 bases, with 9 bases spanning the gap. Germline V gene lookup returns CDR1 ENHRY and CDR2 SYGVKD. This CDR3 comprises 12 residues. DNA of the CDR3: TGTGCCATCAGTGAGACACCCAAAGAGCAGTACTTC. As protein: CAISETPKEQYF.

The rearrangement links TRBV6-5 to TRBJ2-1; D is perhaps TRBD1 or TRBD2 (6 bases each). The germline gives CDR1 MNHEY, CDR2 SVGAGI. CDR3 length: 14 residues. V was trimmed by 6 bases and J by 10 bases, leaving 19 bases between them. CDR3 protein: CASSSLLRGREQFF. Here the CDR3 DNA reads TGTGCCAGCAGCTCCTTACTTAGGGGGAGGGAGCAGTTCTTC.

J is TRBJ1-4 and V is TRBV2, with 7 bases that match TRBD1. V was pared by 10 bases and J by 5 bases, with 7 bases of the junction left unmatched. The CDR3 covers 13 residues. Germline V gene data show CDR1 as SNHLY and CDR2 as FYNNEI. Written as DNA, the CDR3 is TGTGCCACTAGACAGGGTTCGAATGAAAAACTGTTTTTT. Amino acid sequence: CATRQGSNEKLFF.

CDR3 bases: TGTGCCAGCAGTCAGGGTGGGAAAGAAGAAAAACTGTTTTTT. Amino acid sequence: CASSQGGKEEKLFF. The gene calls are TRBV27 and TRBJ1-4; D may be TRBD1 (5 bases). CDR3 length: 14 amino acids. Per the germline V gene, CDR1 is MNHEY and CDR2 is SMNVEV (reference sequence). V was trimmed by 5 bases and J by 8 bases, leaving 15 bases between them.

The table lists this clone with a few counts. The rearrangement links TRBV7-9 to TRBJ2-7; 10 bases map to TRBD2. Germline values: CDR1 SEHNR, CDR2 FQNEAQ (reference sequence). The V segment lost 1 base and the J segment 4 bases; nucleotides outside the gene matches: 4. The CDR3 is made up of 15 amino acids. This CDR3 reads CASSLGVAGGYEQYF. The CDR3 region has the DNA TGTGCCAGCAGCTTAGGGGTAGCGGGAGGATACGAGCAGTACTTC.

This chain links TRBV10-3 with TRBJ2-1; 14 bases map to TRBD2. Germline CDR1 ENHRY, CDR2 SYGVKD. V lost 4 bases, J lost 12 bases, and 14 bases stayed unmatched. There are 17 residues in the CDR3. The CDR3: CAISGGAEGLAGVMQFF. CDR3 nucleotides: TGTGCCATCAGTGGGGGCGCGGAGGGACTAGCGGGAGTAATGCAGTTCTTC.

CDR3 sequence reads: CASSYSILQQETQYF. In nucleotides, the CDR3 is TGTGCCAGCAGTTACTCGATCCTCCAACAAGAGACCCAGTACTTC. J is TRBJ2-5 and V is TRBV6-5; D remains ambiguous. V was trimmed by 0 bases and J by 2 bases, leaving 10 bases between them. Germline V gene data show CDR1 as MNHEY and CDR2 as SVGAGI. This CDR3 contains 15 residues.

This clone was observed a handful of times. The rearrangement joins TRBV7-3 to TRBJ2-3; 12 positions agree with TRBD2. V lost 5 bases and J lost 10; bases outside the gene matches: 7. Looked up from germline, CDR1 is SGHTA and CDR2 is FQGTGA. The CDR3 has 14 amino acids. This chain's CDR3 is CASSQTSGGIAQYF. DNA for the CDR3: TGTGCCAGCAGCCAGACTAGCGGGGGTATAGCGCAGTATTTT. The full variable domain, its missing parts supplied by reference TRBV7-3 and TRBJ2-3, is GAGVSQTPSNKVTEKGKYVELRCDPISGHTALYWYRQSLGQGPEFLIYFQGTGAADDSGLPNDRFFAVRPEGSVSTLKIQRTERGDSAVYLCASSQTSGGIAQYFGPGTRLTVL.

The genes are TRBV6-1 and TRBJ2-7; 8 bases are shared with TRBD1. The trim removed 6 bases at V and 3 bases at J, leaving 1 base unmatched. Germline V gene lookup returns CDR1 MNHNS and CDR2 SASEGT. The CDR3 extends over 12 amino acids. The CDR3 DNA sequence: TGTGCCAGCAGAGGACAGGGCTACGAGCAGTACTTC. As protein: CASRGQGYEQYF.

V gene TRBV27 combines with J gene TRBJ2-7, with D uncertain. CDR3 size: 16 residues. Trimming took off 3 bases at V and 6 bases at J, with 21 bases between the two ends. The V gene's germline CDR1 is MNHEY and CDR2 SMNVEV (reference sequence). Written as DNA, the CDR3 is TGTGCCAGCAGTTTCGGTCCCGACCCCCTTAGGGCCGAGCAGTACTTC. Protein: CASSFGPDPLRAEQYF.

The V call is TRBV7-2, the J call TRBJ2-7; 8 bases are a match to TRBD1. There are 15 residues in the CDR3. The junction had 10 bases not matched to a gene; V was cut back by 7 bases and J by 2 bases. Germline CDR1 is SGHTA and CDR2 is FQGNSA. The CDR3, as DNA: TGTGCCAGCAACAGAAGACAGGGGAAAACCTACGAGCAGTACTTC. Translation: CASNRRQGKTYEQYF.

Here the CDR3 reads CSVAPYEQYF. In DNA form, the CDR3 reads TGCAGCGTTGCGCCCTACGAGCAGTACTTC. The V call is TRBV29-1, the J call TRBJ2-7; D not resolved. Trimming cost V 4 bases and J 2 bases, with 3 bases left between them. Germline values: CDR1 SQVTM, CDR2 ANQGSEA. The CDR3 length is 10 residues.

The chain employs TRBV28 and TRBJ1-6; 8 bases match TRBD1. There are 15 residues in the CDR3. With V trimmed by 3 bases and J by 10 bases, 8 bases remained unmatched. Germline lookup yields CDR1 MDHEN and CDR2 SYDVKM. For the CDR3, the DNA is TGTGCCAGCAGTTTTATGGACAGGGAAGAATCACCCCTCCACTTT. Translation gives CASSFMDREESPLHF.

The rearrangement uses TRBV27 and TRBJ1-6; the D is unclear. Germline loops: CDR1 MNHEY, CDR2 SMNVEV (reference sequence). V was shortened by 4 bases and J by 7 bases, with 8 bases between the two germline ends. This CDR3 is 13 amino acids long. The CDR3 spells CASSSTDNSPLHF. CDR3 coding DNA: TGTGCCAGCAGTTCGACGGACAATTCACCCCTCCACTTT.

This chain connects TRBV19 to TRBJ1-5; TRBD1 matches at 12 bases. V was pared by 9 bases and J by 7 bases, with 7 bases of the junction left unmatched. Germline V gives CDR1 LNHDA, CDR2 SQIVND (reference sequence). CDR3 length: 14 amino acids. The CDR3 region is CASRGTGGRQPQHF. CDR3 in DNA: TGTGCCAGCCGAGGGACAGGGGGCCGCCAGCCCCAGCATTTT. The complete variable domain, with remaining parts taken from reference TRBV19 and TRBJ1-5, reads DGGITQSPKYLFRKEGQNVTLSCEQNLNHDAMYWYRQDPGQGLRLIYYSQIVNDFQKGDIAEGYSVSREKKESFPLTVTSAQKNPTAFYLCASRGTGGRQPQHFGDGTRLSIL.

The rearrangement joins TRBV6-6 to TRBJ2-5; 7 nucleotides agree with TRBD2. CDR1 and CDR2 (germline): MNHNY, SVGAGI (reference sequence). Trimming at V came to 6 bases and at J to 4 bases, leaving 11 bases not matched to a gene. The CDR3 extends over 15 amino acids. In DNA form, the CDR3 reads TGTGCCAGCAGGCCAACGGGACTAATCCCAGAGACCCAGTACTTC. Amino acid sequence: CASRPTGLIPETQYF.

J is TRBJ2-5 and V is TRBV7-6; 9 bases line up with TRBD2. This CDR3 spans 17 amino acids. Germline CDR1 SGHVS, CDR2 FNYEAQ. V lost 2 bases, J lost 5 bases, and 12 bases stayed unmatched. The CDR3 region is CASSLRQAGGPFETQYF. The CDR3 DNA is TGTGCCAGCAGCTTACGACAGGCGGGAGGGCCGTTTGAGACCCAGTACTTC.

This chain links TRBV5-1 with TRBJ2-2; 9 nucleotides match TRBD1. This CDR3 has 16 amino acids. In germline, CDR1 is SGHRS, CDR2 YFSETQ. Losses at the gene ends were 3 bases for V and 4 bases for J; bases not matched to a gene: 7. The CDR3 sequence is CASSSGDRAGTGELFF. CDR3 coding DNA: TGCGCCAGCAGCTCTGGGGACAGGGCGGGCACCGGGGAGCTGTTTTTT.

This chain joins TRBV19 and TRBJ2-2; D is perhaps TRBD2 (6 bases). Per germline, CDR1 LNHDA and CDR2 SQIVND (reference sequence). The CDR3 spans 13 residues. V was cut by 3 bases and J by 7 bases, with 9 bases left in between. For the CDR3, the DNA is TGTGCCAGTAGTATTCGGGGGTTCGGGGAGCTGTTTTTT. Residues: CASSIRGFGELFF. Supplemented by reference TRBV19 and TRBJ2-2, the full variable domain reads DGGITQSPKYLFRKEGQNVTLSCEQNLNHDAMYWYRQDPGQGLRLIYYSQIVNDFQKGDIAEGYSVSREKKESFPLTVTSAQKNPTAFYLCASSIRGFGELFFGEGSRLTVL.

CDR3 residues: CASSFPTGEENSPLHF. CDR3 in DNA: TGTGCCAGCAGTTTTCCCACAGGGGAAGAAAATTCACCCCTCCACTTT. The genes are TRBV27 and TRBJ1-6; 7 bases are shared with TRBD1. This CDR3 contains 16 residues. J was trimmed by 7 bases and V by 3 bases; bases with no gene match: 9. CDR1 and CDR2 from the germline V gene are MNHEY and SMNVEV (reference sequence).

This chain joins TRBV5-1 and TRBJ2-7; D remains unclear. The CDR3 length is 16 residues. Germline CDR1 SGHRS, CDR2 YFSETQ. V lost 4 bases and J lost 4, with 21 bases in between. The CDR3 here is CASSGYRDILRYEQYF. The DNA of the CDR3 is TGCGCCAGCAGCGGCTACAGAGACATCCTGAGGTACGAGCAGTACTTC.

The V call is TRBV19, the J call TRBJ2-2; D call uncertain. Germline CDR1 LNHDA, CDR2 SQIVND (reference sequence). This CDR3 spans 14 amino acids. With 6 bases removed from V and 4 bases from J, the gap between germline ends came to 12 bases. CDR3 DNA sequence: TGTGCCAGTAGATTTGAAAAATCCACCGGGGAGCTGTTTTTT. It specifies CASRFEKSTGELFF.

Comment on this clone: Other DNA sequences of this sample code for an identical CDR3. The J gene is TRBJ1-4, the V gene TRBV28, with 7 bases that match TRBD1. The CDR3 sequence is 14 residues long. Unmatched junction bases numbered 4, after V lost 4 bases and J lost 5 bases. Germline values: CDR1 MDHEN, CDR2 SYDVKM. CDR3 in DNA: TGTGCCAGCAGTTCCGGGACAGTAAATGAAAAACTGTTTTTT. It encodes CASSSGTVNEKLFF. Supplemented by reference TRBV28 and TRBJ1-4, the full variable domain reads DVKVTQSSRYLVKRTGEKVFLECVQDMDHENMFWYRQDPGLGLRLIYFSYDVKMKEKGDIPEGYSVSREKKERFSLILESASTNQTSMYLCASSSGTVNEKLFFGSGTQLSVL.

This clone was observed a few times. The rearrangement links TRBV6-5 to TRBJ1-1, with no clear D. There are 13 residues in the CDR3. The V gene lost 0 bases and the J gene lost 8 bases, with 10 bases spanning the gap. Germline V gives CDR1 MNHEY, CDR2 SVGAGI. The CDR3 DNA sequence: TGTGCCAGCAGTTACTCGGGCGGGCCGGAAGCTTTCTTT. This codes for CASSYSGGPEAFF.